This record concerns one T cell receptor (beta chain) sequence. CDR1 is LGHDT and CDR2 is YNNKEL in the germline V gene (reference sequence). V was pared by 5 bases and J by 8 bases, with 16 bases between. CDR3 length: 14 residues. The data derive from a study of T cells after yellow fever vaccination. MiXCR, applied by TCRdb to the 5' RACE reads, yields one record per CDR3 protein. The repertoire holds hundreds of thousands of distinct CDR3 sequences, with 21% as singletons. The sample in question was PBMCs, obtained roughly 20 days after the first yellow fever vaccination. The gene calls are TRBV3-1 and TRBJ2-1, with D perhaps matching TRBD2 (6 bases). The sequence came from a man younger than 35 who received the YFV17D yellow fever vaccine. The CDR3 is CASSVTRWGDEQFF. The CDR3 DNA reads as TGTGCCAGCAGCGTAACACGGTGGGGGGATGAGCAGTTCTTC.